This T cell receptor (beta chain) was retrieved from a study of T cell repertoires in cytomegalovirus infection. About the study: Recently identified HLA-C-restricted CMV epitopes and well-studied HLA-B-restricted CMV epitopes were used by the study.

Trimming took 5 bases from V and 4 from J; bases not matched to a gene: 14. The CDR3 loop spans 19 amino acids. The germline CDR1 and CDR2 sequences are MDHEN and SYDVKM. To note about this clonotype: Its antigen is unknown.

TCRdb used MiXCR to reprocess the reads, holding one entry per CDR3 protein. The sample consists of 450,000 to 600,000 distinct CDR3 sequences, around a third of them appearing once. Sample: cultured PBMCs, taken from culture after CMV antigen stimulation. The TCR sequence derives from a human donor in good health (CMV status not recorded). Some clones in this sample may be carry-over from other donors' samples. The rearrangement joins TRBV28 to TRBJ2-1, with TRBD2 matching over 13 bases. CDR3 residues: CASSTGGLAGEGVYNEQFF. CDR3 in DNA: TGTGCCAGCAGTACTGGTGGACTAGCGGGAGAGGGGGTATACAATGAGCAGTTCTTC.